The text below deals with one T cell receptor beta chain. The CDR3 is made up of 14 amino acids. V was clipped by 3 bases and J by 1 base, with 9 bases between them. Germline assignment: CDR1 KGHSH and CDR2 LQKENI. The data originate from a study of early T cells in non-severe SARS-CoV-2 infection. TCRdb reprocessed the 5' RACE reads via MiXCR and lists one record per CDR3 protein. The sample lists about 69,000 distinct CDR3 sequences, approximately 15% seen once, with roughly 13% in the top ten. This receptor was identified in an adult who was a healthcare worker with PCR-confirmed SARS-CoV-2 infection or an uninfected control (not recorded which). The chain employs TRBV18 and TRBJ1-1; TRBD1 is a possible D gene (5 bases). Sequenced material: whole blood. CDR3 in DNA: TGTGCCAGCTCACCCTCGAGGGGGAACACTGAAGCTTTCTTT. Protein: CASSPSRGNTEAFF.